This T cell receptor beta chain was observed in a study of OX40 agonist ivuxolimab in advanced cancers. Across the study: Ivuxolimab, an agonistic anti-OX40 (CD134) antibody, was given to patients. Males comprised approximately 81% of the group, whose mean age was approximately 62 years (range about 20 to 79). A diagnosis of hepatocellular carcinoma, melanoma, renal cell or head and neck cancer was present in dose-escalation patients.

Assay used: immunoSEQ multiplex PCR; TCRdb lists only in-frame clones, some missing. The sample includes over 60,000 clones, roughly 83% of them seen just once. The CDR3 covers 19 residues. Germline CDR1 SGHDN, CDR2 FVKESK. The V gene lost 4 bases and the J gene lost 3 bases, with 28 bases spanning the gap. This sample comprised CD4+ or CD8+ T cells sorted from blood, obtained in a trial of the OX40 agonist ivuxolimab. This receptor was obtained from an adult with an advanced solid tumor such as melanoma, head and neck, liver or kidney cancer. The rearrangement links TRBV14 to TRBJ2-7; D is perhaps TRBD1 or TRBD2 (6 bases each). The CDR3 nucleotides read TGTGCCAGCAGCCGCGGGATGGGGGGCGAATTCGTCCCTATCTACGAGCAGTACTTC. It yields the protein CASSRGMGGEFVPIYEQYF.